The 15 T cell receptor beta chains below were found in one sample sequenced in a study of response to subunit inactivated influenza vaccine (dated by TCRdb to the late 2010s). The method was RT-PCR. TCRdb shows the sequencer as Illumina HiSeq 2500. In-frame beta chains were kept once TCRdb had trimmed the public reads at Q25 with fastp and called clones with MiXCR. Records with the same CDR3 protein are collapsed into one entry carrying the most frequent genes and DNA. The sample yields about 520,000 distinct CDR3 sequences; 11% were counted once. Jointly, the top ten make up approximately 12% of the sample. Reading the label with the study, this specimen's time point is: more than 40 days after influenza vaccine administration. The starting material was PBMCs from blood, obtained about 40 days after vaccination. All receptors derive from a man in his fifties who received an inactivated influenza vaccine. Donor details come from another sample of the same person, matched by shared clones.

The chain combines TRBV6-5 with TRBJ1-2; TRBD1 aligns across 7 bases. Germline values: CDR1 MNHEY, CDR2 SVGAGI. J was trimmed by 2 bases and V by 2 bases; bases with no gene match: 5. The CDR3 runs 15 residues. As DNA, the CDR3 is TGTGCCAGCAGTTACCAAATGGGACAGAACTATGGCTACACCTTC. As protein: CASSYQMGQNYGYTF.

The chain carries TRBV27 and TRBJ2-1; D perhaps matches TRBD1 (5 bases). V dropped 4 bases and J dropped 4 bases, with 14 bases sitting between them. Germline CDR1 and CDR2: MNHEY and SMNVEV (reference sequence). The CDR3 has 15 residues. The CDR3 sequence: CASSSYRFSYNEQFF. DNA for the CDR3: TGTGCCAGCAGTTCATACAGGTTCTCTTACAATGAGCAGTTCTTC.

In DNA, the CDR3 is TGTGCCAGCAGTTTATCCCCGACGGACCAAGAGACCCAGTACTTC. It is translated as CASSLSPTDQETQYF. V gene TRBV28 combines with J gene TRBJ2-5; no clear D. Germline-derived CDR1 and CDR2 are MDHEN and SYDVKM. The CDR3 runs to 15 residues. Deletions cut 1 base from V and 0 bases from J, with 9 bases between.

The CDR3 sequence: CASSPTLGGLVYSYNEQFF. In DNA, the CDR3 is TGTGCCAGCAGCCCCACCCTAGGGGGACTAGTTTACTCCTACAATGAGCAGTTCTTC. This chain links TRBV11-2 with TRBJ2-1; 8 positions agree with TRBD2. The CDR3 runs to 19 residues. The junction had 15 bases not matched to a gene; V was cut back by 5 bases and J by 0 bases. Germline assignment: CDR1 SGHAT and CDR2 FQNNGV.

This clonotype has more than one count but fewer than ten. CDR3 in DNA: TGCAGTGTGAAGCGGAACACCGGGGAGCTGTTTTTT. It yields the protein CSVKRNTGELFF. This chain uses TRBV20-1 with TRBJ2-2, with D uncertain. Germline-derived CDR1 and CDR2 are DFQATT and SNEGSKA (reference sequence). The CDR3 totals 12 residues. V lost 7 bases to trimming and J lost 1 base, with 7 bases between them.

CDR3 sequence reads: CASSVAGSGTGELFF. The DNA for the CDR3 is TGTGCCAGCAGCGTAGCGGGCTCGGGCACCGGGGAGCTGTTTTTT. The chain has TRBV11-3 and TRBJ2-2; 7 positions match TRBD2. V shed 5 bases, J shed 4 bases, and the junction held 7 bases outside the gene matches. The CDR3 length is 15 residues. Germline CDR1 and CDR2: SGHNT and YENEEA.

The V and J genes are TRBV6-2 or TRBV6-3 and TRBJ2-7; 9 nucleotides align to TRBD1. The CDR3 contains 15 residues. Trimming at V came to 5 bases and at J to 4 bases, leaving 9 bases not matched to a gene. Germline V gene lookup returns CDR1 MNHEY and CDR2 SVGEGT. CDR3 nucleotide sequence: TGTGCCAGCAGTCACCAGCTGGGACAGGGTTACGAGCAGTACTTC. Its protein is CASSHQLGQGYEQYF.

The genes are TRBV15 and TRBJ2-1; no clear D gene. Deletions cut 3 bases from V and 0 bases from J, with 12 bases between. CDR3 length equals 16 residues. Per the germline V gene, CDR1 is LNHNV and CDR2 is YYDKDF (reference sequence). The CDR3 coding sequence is TGTGCCACCAGCAGTCCCCCAGTTAGCTCCTACAATGAGCAGTTCTTC. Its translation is CATSSPPVSSYNEQFF.

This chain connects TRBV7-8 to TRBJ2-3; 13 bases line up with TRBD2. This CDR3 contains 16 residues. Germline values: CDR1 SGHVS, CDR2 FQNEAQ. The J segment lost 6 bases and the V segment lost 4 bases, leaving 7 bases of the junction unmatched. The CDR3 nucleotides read TGTGCCAGCAGCTCCGGACTAGCGGGGGCGCGGGATACGCAGTATTTT. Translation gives CASSSGLAGARDTQYF.

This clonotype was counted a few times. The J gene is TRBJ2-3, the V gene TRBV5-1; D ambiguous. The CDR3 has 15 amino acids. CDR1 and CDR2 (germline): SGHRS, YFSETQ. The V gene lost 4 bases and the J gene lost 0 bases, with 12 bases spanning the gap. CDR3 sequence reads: CASSRSTHSTDTQYF. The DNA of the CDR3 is TGCGCCAGCAGCCGGTCGACCCATAGCACAGATACGCAGTATTTT.

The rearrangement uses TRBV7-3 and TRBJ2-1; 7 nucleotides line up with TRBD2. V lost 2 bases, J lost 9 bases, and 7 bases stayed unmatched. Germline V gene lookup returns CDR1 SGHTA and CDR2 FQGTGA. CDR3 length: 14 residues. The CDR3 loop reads CASSLAGAGSEQFF. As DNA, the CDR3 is TGTGCCAGCAGCTTAGCGGGAGCGGGCAGTGAGCAGTTCTTC.

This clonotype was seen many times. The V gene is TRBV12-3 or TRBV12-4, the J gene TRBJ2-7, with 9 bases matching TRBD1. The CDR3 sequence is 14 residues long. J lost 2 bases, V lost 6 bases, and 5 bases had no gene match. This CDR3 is CASRRTGATYEQYF. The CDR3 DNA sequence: TGTGCCAGCAGGCGGACAGGGGCAACCTACGAGCAGTACTTC.

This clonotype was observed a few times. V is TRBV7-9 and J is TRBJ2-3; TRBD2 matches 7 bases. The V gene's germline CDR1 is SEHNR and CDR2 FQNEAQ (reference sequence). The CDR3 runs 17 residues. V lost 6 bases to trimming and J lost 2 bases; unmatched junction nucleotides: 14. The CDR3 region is CASRLLSSRGVTDTQYF. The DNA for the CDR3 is TGTGCCAGCAGGTTACTCTCTTCACGGGGGGTCACAGATACGCAGTATTTT.

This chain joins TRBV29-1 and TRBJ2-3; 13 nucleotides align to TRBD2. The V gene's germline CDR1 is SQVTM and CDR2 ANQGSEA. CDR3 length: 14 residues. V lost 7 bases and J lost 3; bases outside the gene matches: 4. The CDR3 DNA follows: TGCAGCGCGGGACTAGCGGGAATAACAGATACGCAGTATTTT. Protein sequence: CSAGLAGITDTQYF.

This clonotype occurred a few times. The CDR3 is CSAARQGLTGANVLTF. The CDR3 DNA reads as TGCAGTGCTGCACGACAGGGTTTGACTGGGGCCAACGTCCTGACTTTC. The chain couples TRBV20-1 to TRBJ2-6, with 7 bases identical to TRBD1. With 5 bases clipped from V and 2 bases from J, the junction kept 9 bases outside the gene matches. The CDR3 is 16 residues long. Germline assignment: CDR1 DFQATT and CDR2 SNEGSKA (reference sequence).